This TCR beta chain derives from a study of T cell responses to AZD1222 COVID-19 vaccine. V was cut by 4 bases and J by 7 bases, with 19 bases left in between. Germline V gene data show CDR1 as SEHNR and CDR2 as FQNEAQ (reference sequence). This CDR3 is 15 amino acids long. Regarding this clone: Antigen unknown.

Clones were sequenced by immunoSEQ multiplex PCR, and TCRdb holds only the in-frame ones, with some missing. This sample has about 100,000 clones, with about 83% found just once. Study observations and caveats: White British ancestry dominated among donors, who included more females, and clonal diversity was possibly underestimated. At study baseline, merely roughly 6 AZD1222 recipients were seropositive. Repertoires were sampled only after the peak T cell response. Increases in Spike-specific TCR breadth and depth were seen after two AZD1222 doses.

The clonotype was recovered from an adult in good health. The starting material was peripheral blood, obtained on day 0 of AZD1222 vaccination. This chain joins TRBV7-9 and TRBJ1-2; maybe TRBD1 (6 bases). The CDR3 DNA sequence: TGTGCCAGCAGCTCAAATGACAGGTTTCAACGTGGCTACACCTTC. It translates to CASSSNDRFQRGYTF. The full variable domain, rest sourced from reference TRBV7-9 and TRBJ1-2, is DTGVSQNPRHKITKRGQNVTFRCDPISEHNRLYWYRQTLGQGPEFLTYFQNEAQLEKSRLLSDRFSAERPKGSFSTLEIQRTEQGDSAMYLCASSSNDRFQRGYTFGSGTRLTVV.